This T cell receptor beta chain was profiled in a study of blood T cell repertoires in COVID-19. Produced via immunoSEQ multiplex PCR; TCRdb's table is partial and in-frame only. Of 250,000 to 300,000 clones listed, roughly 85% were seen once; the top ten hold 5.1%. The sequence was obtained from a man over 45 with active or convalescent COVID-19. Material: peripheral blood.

CDR3 loop: CASMGGAGQPQHF. Written as DNA, the CDR3 is TGTGCCAGCATGGGGGGGGCCGGGCAGCCCCAGCATTTT. The chain recombines TRBV6-6 with TRBJ1-5; a weak D match, TRBD1 (6 bases). Germline V gene sequence: CDR1 MNHNY, CDR2 SVGAGI (reference sequence). V lost 7 bases and J 7 bases, leaving 14 bases between the germline ends. The CDR3 sequence is 13 residues long.